Listed below are T cell receptor beta chains from one sample, sequenced in a study of spatial heterogeneity in lung cancer. TCRdb re-analysed the 5' RACE reads in MiXCR, keeping a single row per CDR3 protein. In the table there are about 120,000 distinct CDR3 sequences, 11% of which are singletons. Source: PBMCs, taken at follow-up. The receptors originated from a female donor with early-stage non-small cell lung cancer. CDR3s include the opening cysteine and the closing phenylalanine or tryptophan. A D gene is named only where the DNA matches it firmly. Clone sizes are given selectively: once, few, many, or a class where the clone is expanded.

CDR3aa	CDR3nt	j_gene	v_gene	abundance	d_gene
CASSYERGQFF	TGTGCCAGCAGCTACGAAAGGGGACAGTTCTTC	TRBJ2-1	TRBV3-1	few	-
CASSLAGGPAEQYF	TGTGCCAGCAGTCTAGCGGGAGGGCCAGCCGAGCAGTACTTC	TRBJ2-7	TRBV6-5	few	TRBD2
CASRTLGPGELFF	TGTGCCAGCAGGACTTTGGGTCCCGGGGAGCTGTTTTTT	TRBJ2-2	TRBV3-1	few	-
CASSPQGTSSGNTIYF	TGTGCCAGCAGCCCACAGGGGACAAGCTCTGGAAACACCATATATTTT	TRBJ1-3	TRBV14	few	TRBD1
CASSPRTEKRNTEAFF	TGTGCCAGCTCACCACGAACGGAAAAACGGAACACTGAAGCTTTCTTT	TRBJ1-1	TRBV18	-	-
CASSLSSLRSSYNSPLHF	TGTGCCAGCAGTTTAAGCTCTCTCCGGAGCTCCTATAATTCACCCCTCCACTTT	TRBJ1-6	TRBV27	-	-
CASSQDSTGNYGYTF	TGTGCCAGCAGCCAAGACAGCACAGGGAACTATGGCTACACCTTC	TRBJ1-2	TRBV3-1	many	-
CASSLASKLQFF	TGTGCCAGCAGCTTAGCCTCAAAACTACAGTTCTTC	TRBJ2-1	TRBV7-9	-	-
CASSREHLNYNEQFF	TGTGCCAGCAGTCGGGAACACCTTAACTACAATGAGCAGTTCTTC	TRBJ2-1	TRBV7-2	many	-
CASSRERPYNEQFF	TGTGCCAGCAGTCGGGAGCGACCCTACAATGAGCAGTTCTTC	TRBJ2-1	TRBV28	few	-
CASSDRPGTEAFF	TGTGCCAGCTCTGACCGTCCGGGCACTGAAGCTTTCTTT	TRBJ1-1	TRBV18	many	-
CASSPGQRYNEQFF	TGTGCCAGCAGCCCGGGACAGCGCTACAATGAGCAGTTCTTC	TRBJ2-1	TRBV9	-	TRBD1
CSVGGQGETQYF	TGCAGCGTTGGCGGACAGGGGGAGACCCAGTACTTC	TRBJ2-5	TRBV29-1	-	TRBD1
CASSPFGAYEQYF	TGTGCCAGCAGCCCTTTCGGCGCCTACGAGCAGTACTTC	TRBJ2-7	TRBV7-6	many	-
CASSRDATGELFF	TGTGCCAGCAGTCGCGATGCCACCGGGGAGCTGTTTTTT	TRBJ2-2	TRBV12-3/TRBV12-4	many	-
CASSLDTGYAFF	TGCGCCAGCAGCTTGGATACAGGGTACGCTTTCTTT	TRBJ1-1	TRBV5-1	-	-
CASSPGDTHYEQYF	TGTGCCAGCAGTCCCGGGGACACCCACTACGAGCAGTACTTC	TRBJ2-7	TRBV28	-	-
CASSEGGTGDNEQFF	TGCGCCAGCAGTGAGGGGGGGACAGGGGACAATGAGCAGTTCTTC	TRBJ2-1	TRBV10-1	-	TRBD1
CASSRGLAGASDTQYF	TGTGCCAGCAGCAGGGGACTAGCGGGAGCATCAGATACGCAGTATTTT	TRBJ2-3	TRBV5-4	-	TRBD2
CSARDPSAGAEEQFF	TGCAGTGCTAGAGATCCTTCAGCGGGAGCGGAGGAGCAGTTCTTC	TRBJ2-1	TRBV20-1	-	TRBD2
CASSLSGLTRYNEQFF	TGTGCCAGCAGTTTATCGGGCCTGACTAGGTACAATGAGCAGTTCTTC	TRBJ2-1	TRBV27	many	-
CSVDLQGGKLYEQYF	TGCAGCGTTGACCTTCAGGGTGGTAAATTATACGAGCAGTACTTC	TRBJ2-7	TRBV29-1	-	-
CVSRGPDRAQHF	TGTGTCAGCAGAGGTCCTGATCGGGCCCAGCATTTT	TRBJ1-5	TRBV6-5	few	-
CASTGNSYEQYF	TGCGCCAGCACGGGGAACTCCTACGAGCAGTACTTC	TRBJ2-7	TRBV5-1	many	-
CASSLVGTENIQYF	TGCGCCAGCAGCTTGGTGGGGACAGAAAACATTCAGTACTTC	TRBJ2-4	TRBV5-1	few	TRBD1
CAISGQGARETQYF	TGTGCCATCAGTGGACAGGGGGCTCGAGAGACCCAGTACTTC	TRBJ2-5	TRBV10-3	many	TRBD1
CASSQVLRGSGSTDTQYF	TGCGCCAGCAGCCAAGTGCTCCGCGGTAGCGGTAGCACAGATACGCAGTATTTT	TRBJ2-3	TRBV4-3	few	-
CASSQGFASGRNLAKNIQYF	TGTGCCAGCAGCCAAGGCTTTGCTAGCGGGAGAAATTTAGCCAAAAACATTCAGTACTTC	TRBJ2-4	TRBV14	many	TRBD2
CASSPTGTEQYF	TGTGCCAGCAGCCCTACCGGGACTGAGCAGTATTTT	TRBJ2-3	TRBV27	few	-
CSVELDRAYTF	TGCAGCGTTGAACTGGACAGGGCCTACACCTTC	TRBJ1-2	TRBV29-1	-	TRBD1
CASSKQPGLAGGDTQYF	TGTGCCAGCAGCAAACAACCGGGACTAGCGGGAGGGGATACGCAGTATTTT	TRBJ2-3	TRBV5-6	few	TRBD2
CASSTSSVPADIQYF	TGTGCCAGCAGTACCTCAAGCGTCCCTGCGGACATTCAGTACTTC	TRBJ2-4	TRBV28	-	-
CASSLDDAQNTEAFF	TGTGCCAGCAGCCTCGACGATGCGCAGAACACTGAAGCTTTCTTT	TRBJ1-1	TRBV6-5	-	-
CASSLDGQSLGEAFF	TGCGCCAGCAGCTTGGACGGACAGTCTCTCGGTGAAGCTTTCTTT	TRBJ1-1	TRBV5-1	many	-
CASSRLGGKSNEQFF	TGTGCCAGCAGCCGCCTCGGGGGAAAGAGCAATGAGCAGTTCTTC	TRBJ2-1	TRBV11-2	-	-
CASSFGAVNIQYF	TGTGCCAGCAGTTTCGGGGCGGTTAACATTCAGTACTTC	TRBJ2-4	TRBV12-3/TRBV12-4	many	-
CASSRRQVETDTQYF	TGCGCCAGCAGTCGGAGACAGGTGGAAACAGATACGCAGTATTTT	TRBJ2-3	TRBV5-1	few	-
CASSAGFSNQPQHF	TGTGCCAGCAGCGCAGGGTTTAGCAATCAGCCCCAGCATTTT	TRBJ1-5	TRBV6-1	many	-
CASSDRGGPWSTGELFF	TGTGCCAGCAGTGATAGGGGAGGGCCCTGGAGCACCGGGGAGCTGTTTTTT	TRBJ2-2	TRBV9	few	TRBD2
CASSRIGSTPDTQYF	TGCGCCAGCAGCCGGATCGGCTCGACTCCAGATACGCAGTATTTT	TRBJ2-3	TRBV23-1	-	-
CSARERAGGTYEQYF	TGCAGTGCTAGAGAAAGAGCGGGAGGGACCTACGAGCAGTACTTC	TRBJ2-7	TRBV20-1	-	TRBD2
CATSGSSYNSPLHF	TGTGCCACCAGTGGTAGCTCCTATAATTCACCCCTCCACTTT	TRBJ1-6	TRBV15	many	-
CATSDDAGTDTQYF	TGTGCCACCAGTGATGATGCAGGGACAGATACGCAGTATTTT	TRBJ2-3	TRBV24-1	once	-
CASNLRAISSYNEQFF	TGTGCCAGCAACCTAAGGGCGATCAGCTCCTACAATGAGCAGTTCTTC	TRBJ2-1	TRBV5-6	few	-
CASSTGTRGGMNTEAFF	TGTGCCAGTAGTACCGGGACAAGGGGTGGCATGAACACTGAAGCTTTCTTT	TRBJ1-1	TRBV19	-	-
CATSREVVSGYTF	TGTGCCACCAGTCGGGAGGTTGTATCTGGCTACACCTTC	TRBJ1-2	TRBV15	few	-
CAWSVGRTDQPQHF	TGTGCCTGGAGTGTCGGCAGGACAGATCAGCCCCAGCATTTT	TRBJ1-5	TRBV30	many	-
CASSSTGPQTQYF	TGCGCCAGCAGCTCCACAGGGCCGCAGACCCAGTACTTC	TRBJ2-5	TRBV5-1	few	-
CATKRAFSGANVLTF	TGTGCCACGAAGCGGGCTTTCTCTGGGGCCAACGTCCTGACTTTC	TRBJ2-6	TRBV11-2	many	-
CASNTGPAGTQYF	TGTGCCAGCAATACCGGGCCCGCCGGGACCCAGTACTTC	TRBJ2-5	TRBV28	-	-
CASTGTLDQPQHF	TGTGCCAGCACCGGGACGCTCGATCAGCCCCAGCATTTT	TRBJ1-5	TRBV7-8	few	-
CASSKGTGYTDTQYF	TGTGCCAGCAGTAAAGGGACAGGATACACAGATACGCAGTATTTT	TRBJ2-3	TRBV12-3/TRBV12-4	-	TRBD1
CSAYLVGTEAFF	TGCAGTGCTTACCTGGTGGGCACTGAAGCTTTCTTT	TRBJ1-1	TRBV20-1	many	-
CASSLVGTGNEQFF	TGTGCCAGCAGCTTAGTGGGGACAGGGAATGAGCAGTTCTTC	TRBJ2-1	TRBV7-2	-	TRBD1
CASSQDEVLSAGRTDTQYF	TGTGCCAGCAGCCAAGATGAAGTACTATCGGCGGGACGCACAGATACGCAGTATTTT	TRBJ2-3	TRBV14	-	-
CASSYGITEAFF	TGTGCCAGTAGTTATGGGATCACTGAAGCTTTCTTT	TRBJ1-1	TRBV19	-	-
CSVWEGRNEQFF	TGCAGCGTCTGGGAGGGCCGCAATGAGCAGTTCTTC	TRBJ2-1	TRBV29-1	many	TRBD2
CASSPGENTGELFF	TGTGCCAGCTCACCAGGAGAAAACACCGGGGAGCTGTTTTTT	TRBJ2-2	TRBV18	few	-
CASSYGHLRDTEAFF	TGTGCCAGCAGCTACGGACACCTAAGGGACACTGAAGCTTTCTTT	TRBJ1-1	TRBV7-2	few	-